The 22 T cell receptor beta chains in this list originate from one sample, sequenced in a study of metastatic and nonmetastatic thyroid tumors. TCRdb re-analyzed the PCR reads through MiXCR. The sample records about 69,000 clones, approximately 15% being singletons. None of the patients had undergone any treatment ahead of thyroid surgery. Material: blood. All receptors come from a male donor with papillary thyroid cancer or a benign thyroid nodule (not recorded which). Some clones in this sample may be carry-over from other donors' samples.

The table lists this clone with many counts. With a much larger clone just one base away, this may be a read error. The rearrangement links TRBV5-1 to TRBJ2-1, with D perhaps TRBD1 (6 bases). The germline V and J ends were trimmed by 4 bases and 2 bases, with 16 bases remaining between them. Germline CDR1 reads SGHRS; CDR2 reads YFSETQ. The CDR3 length is 16 residues. CDR3: CASSAPGAGTYNEQFF. The DNA of the CDR3 is TGCGCCAGCAGCGCACCAGGGGCAGGGACCTACAATGAGCAGTTCTTC.

This clone was counted many times. The chain is built from TRBV27 and TRBJ2-1; 7 bases are a match to TRBD1. The CDR3 has 14 amino acids. The germline V gene has CDR1 MNHEY and CDR2 SMNVEV (reference sequence). After removal of 7 bases from V and 10 bases from J, the junction contained 13 bases not matched to a gene. In nucleotides, the CDR3 is TGTGCCAGCACCAGAATGAGCCGGGACAGCGAGCAGTTCTTC. The encoded protein is CASTRMSRDSEQFF.

In its sample, this clone was seen a few times. A much larger clone sits a single nucleotide away, making a read error possible. Other DNA sequences in the sample encode the same CDR3. The rearrangement joins TRBV10-3 to TRBJ2-4, with D unresolved. This CDR3 comprises 16 residues. Germline V gene lookup returns CDR1 ENHRY and CDR2 SYGVKD. Trimming cost V 3 bases and J 1 base, with 13 bases left between them. CDR3 amino acids: CAISDSRGIAKNIQYF. The CDR3 bases are TGTGCCATCAGTGATTCGCGTGGTATTGCCAAAAACATTCAGTACTTC.

This clone came up many times. The chain uses TRBV7-6 and TRBJ2-1; D is uncertain. The germline gives CDR1 SGHVS, CDR2 FNYEAQ. The ends were cut back, 2 bases at V and 6 bases at J, with 11 bases in the middle. This CDR3 contains 14 residues. Here the CDR3 DNA reads TGTGCCAGCAGCTTACTACTAACTGGCAATGAGCAGTTCTTC. It encodes CASSLLLTGNEQFF.

This clone was seen only once. The V and J genes are TRBV7-6 and TRBJ2-1; no firm D call. CDR1 SGHVS and CDR2 FNYEAQ come from the germline V gene. Trimming shortened V by 1 base and J by 6 bases, and 10 bases separated the two germline ends. The CDR3 totals 14 residues. In DNA, the CDR3 is TGTGCCAGCAGCTTAGTACAGCAGAGCAATGAGCAGTTCTTC. The encoded protein is CASSLVQQSNEQFF.

This clone was counted many times. This chain links TRBV7-3 with TRBJ2-5; 12 nucleotides align to TRBD1. The germline CDR1 and CDR2 sequences are SGHTA and FQGTGA. This CDR3 contains 19 residues. The junction had 14 bases not matched to a gene; V was cut back by 1 base and J by 5 bases. CDR3 loop: CASSLISRPGTGGRETQYF. The CDR3 DNA reads as TGTGCCAGCAGCTTAATAAGCCGACCCGGGACAGGGGGCCGGGAGACCCAGTACTTC.

This clone came up many times. This chain connects TRBV24-1 to TRBJ2-7; tentatively, D is TRBD2 (5 bases). The CDR3 is 15 residues long. Per the germline V gene, CDR1 is KGHDR and CDR2 is SFDVKD. The V end lost 4 bases, the J end lost 3 bases, and 15 bases lay between the germline ends. This CDR3 reads CATSENSGRVYEQYF. In DNA, the CDR3 is TGTGCCACCAGTGAGAACTCTGGGAGAGTCTACGAGCAGTACTTC.

The chain uses TRBV20-1 and TRBJ2-7, with D perhaps TRBD2 (6 bases). The CDR3 has 13 amino acids. Per the germline V gene, CDR1 is DFQATT and CDR2 is SNEGSKA (reference sequence). V lost 2 bases and J lost 3, with 11 bases in between. CDR3: CSARSGTFYEQYF. CDR3 sequence (DNA): TGCAGTGCTAGATCCGGGACTTTCTACGAGCAGTACTTC.

This clone came up many times. Other DNA sequences in this sample translate to the same CDR3. The gene calls are TRBV12-3 or TRBV12-4 and TRBJ2-3, with 7 bases that match TRBD2. Trimming took 7 bases from V and 0 from J; bases not matched to a gene: 4. The length of the CDR3 is 14 residues. DNA for the CDR3: TGTGCCAGCACCCCCGGGGGGAGCACAGATACGCAGTATTTT. It specifies CASTPGGSTDTQYF.

This clone was recorded many times. The chain carries TRBV9 and TRBJ2-7; the D is unclear. V lost 4 bases to trimming and J lost 2 bases, with 16 bases between them. There are 15 residues in the CDR3. Germline V gene lookup returns CDR1 SGDLS and CDR2 YYNGEE. CDR3 nucleotide sequence: TGTGCCAGCAGCCCTCGCAATGGTGGACCCTACGAGCAGTACTTC. Encoded protein: CASSPRNGGPYEQYF.

The chain uses TRBV6-4 and TRBJ1-5, with a tentative D call TRBD1 (6 bases). The CDR3 is 13 amino acids. Looked up from germline, CDR1 is MRHNA and CDR2 is SNTAGT. The V and J ends lost 7 bases and 6 bases respectively, with 13 bases between them. CDR3 amino acids: CASTGDKGQPQHF. The CDR3 coding sequence is TGTGCCAGCACAGGGGATAAGGGTCAGCCCCAGCATTTT.

This clone was observed many times. The chain couples TRBV28 to TRBJ2-7; 9 bases align to TRBD1. This CDR3 is built from 15 residues. Germline CDR1 is MDHEN and CDR2 is SYDVKM. V shed 2 bases, J shed 2 bases, and the junction held 4 bases outside the gene matches. CDR3 sequence: CASSLTGTGTYEQYF. The DNA for the CDR3 is TGTGCCAGCAGTTTAACCGGGACAGGGACCTACGAGCAGTACTTC.

This clone appeared many times. The V call is TRBV27, the J call TRBJ2-5; no reliable D call. The CDR3 runs 16 residues. Trimming took off 5 bases at V and 2 bases at J, with 18 bases between the two ends. The germline V gene encodes CDR1 MNHEY and CDR2 SMNVEV (reference sequence). Here the CDR3 DNA reads TGTGCCAGCAGTCCGGAGTTTGCCCTGGGGCAAGAGACCCAGTACTTC. Protein: CASSPEFALGQETQYF.

To note about this clone: The conserved phenylalanine or tryptophan is not found at the CDR3 terminus, so this likely reflects a read error. The DNA of the CDR3 is TGCGCCAGCAGCCCCAGGGAGGTGGTGGGCACTGAAGCTTTCCTT. Protein sequence: CASSPREVVGTEAFL. This chain connects TRBV5-1 to TRBJ1-1, with a tentative D call TRBD1 (5 bases). This CDR3 comprises 15 residues. V gave up 4 bases and J gave up 4 bases, with 17 bases separating them. Germline assignment: CDR1 SGHRS and CDR2 YFSETQ.

The chain combines TRBV20-1 with TRBJ2-7; 8 bases match TRBD2. Germline-derived CDR1 and CDR2 are DFQATT and SNEGSKA (reference sequence). With 8 bases clipped from V and 6 bases from J, the junction kept 18 bases outside the gene matches. The CDR3 has 15 amino acids. CDR3 in amino acids: CSHYHRVYREGEQYV. CDR3 DNA: TGCAGTCACTACCACCGGGTCTATCGGGAGGGCGAGCAGTACGTC.

As concerns this clone: This sequence may be a read error, since a much larger clone differs from it by one base. V and J are TRBV15 and TRBJ2-3, with D perhaps matching TRBD1 (6 bases). CDR3 length equals 15 residues. From germline, CDR1 is LNHNV and CDR2 YYDKDF (reference sequence). V lost 7 bases and J 2 bases, leaving 16 bases between the germline ends. The CDR3 is CATIIQQGSTDTQYF. The CDR3 DNA sequence: TGTGCCACCATCATCCAACAGGGCTCCACAGATACGCAGTATTTT.

At least ten counts were recorded for this clone. The genes are TRBV19 and TRBJ1-5; D call uncertain. Germline loops: CDR1 LNHDA, CDR2 SQIVND (reference sequence). The CDR3 has 15 residues. The V end lost 4 bases, the J end lost 0 bases, and 10 bases lay between the germline ends. The CDR3 DNA reads as TGTGCCAGTAGTACCCGAACAGCTAGCAATCAGCCCCAGCATTTT. Its protein is CASSTRTASNQPQHF.

This clone was detected ten times or more. V is TRBV7-9 and J is TRBJ2-1, with a tentative D call TRBD2 (5 bases). The CDR3 sequence is 16 residues long. Germline lookup yields CDR1 SEHNR and CDR2 FQNEAQ (reference sequence). V was trimmed by 5 bases and J by 4 bases, leaving 18 bases between them. This chain's CDR3 is CASSLNPLLEYNEQFF. CDR3 nucleotides: TGTGCCAGCAGCCTGAACCCACTACTAGAATACAATGAGCAGTTCTTC.

About this clone: This clone may be a read error of a much larger clone one base away. The chain carries TRBV5-1 and TRBJ2-1; D possibly matches TRBD1 or TRBD2 (5 bases each). The CDR3 totals 12 residues. Germline loops: CDR1 SGHRS, CDR2 YFSETQ. With 0 bases removed from V and 14 bases from J, the gap between germline ends came to 12 bases. The DNA for the CDR3 is TGCGCCAGCAGCTTGGTGGGGGTGATGGAGTTCTTC. Translating gives CASSLVGVMEFF.

Ten or more counts support this clone. The genes are TRBV3-1 and TRBJ2-5; TRBD2 agrees at 10 bases. Trimming took 2 bases from V and 5 from J; bases not matched to a gene: 11. Germline CDR1 and CDR2: LGHDT and YNNKEL (reference sequence). This CDR3 has 17 residues. CDR3 sequence (DNA): TGTGCCAGCAGCCAATTGCCTAGCGGGGGCCCGGCGGAGACCCAGTACTTC. Its translation: CASSQLPSGGPAETQYF.

Ten or more counts support this clone. The CDR3 spells CASSEFSLQGPREKLFF. In DNA form, the CDR3 reads TGCGCCAGCAGTGAATTCTCGTTACAGGGGCCTAGGGAAAAACTGTTTTTT. The V gene is TRBV10-2, the J gene TRBJ1-4; 7 bases map to TRBD1. CDR1 is WSHSY, CDR2 SAAADI, per germline. The CDR3 sequence is 17 residues long. Trimming cost V 3 bases and J 8 bases; bases outside gene matches: 15.

This clone was counted only a few times. The V and J genes are TRBV28 and TRBJ2-2; 11 bases map to TRBD2. Trimming at V came to 6 bases and at J to 7 bases, leaving 10 bases not matched to a gene. CDR1 and CDR2 (germline): MDHEN, SYDVKM. CDR3 size: 16 residues. DNA of the CDR3: TGTGCCAGCAGGACCACCGGGACTAGCGGTAACGGGGAGCTGTTTTTT. It specifies CASRTTGTSGNGELFF.